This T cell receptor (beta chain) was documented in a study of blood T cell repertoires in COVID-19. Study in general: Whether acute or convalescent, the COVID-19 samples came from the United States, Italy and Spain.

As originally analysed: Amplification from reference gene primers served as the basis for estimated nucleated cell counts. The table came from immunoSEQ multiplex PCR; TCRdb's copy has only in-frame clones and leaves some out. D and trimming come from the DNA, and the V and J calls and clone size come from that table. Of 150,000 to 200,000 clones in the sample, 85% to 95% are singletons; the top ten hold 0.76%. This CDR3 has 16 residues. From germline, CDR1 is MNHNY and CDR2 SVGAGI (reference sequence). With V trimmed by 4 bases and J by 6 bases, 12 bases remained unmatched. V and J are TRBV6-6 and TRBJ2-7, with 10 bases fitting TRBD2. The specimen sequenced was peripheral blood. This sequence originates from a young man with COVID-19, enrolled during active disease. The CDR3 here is CASSWPSGGTITEQYF. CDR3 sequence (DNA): TGTGCCAGCAGTTGGCCTAGCGGGGGAACAATAACCGAGCAGTACTTC.